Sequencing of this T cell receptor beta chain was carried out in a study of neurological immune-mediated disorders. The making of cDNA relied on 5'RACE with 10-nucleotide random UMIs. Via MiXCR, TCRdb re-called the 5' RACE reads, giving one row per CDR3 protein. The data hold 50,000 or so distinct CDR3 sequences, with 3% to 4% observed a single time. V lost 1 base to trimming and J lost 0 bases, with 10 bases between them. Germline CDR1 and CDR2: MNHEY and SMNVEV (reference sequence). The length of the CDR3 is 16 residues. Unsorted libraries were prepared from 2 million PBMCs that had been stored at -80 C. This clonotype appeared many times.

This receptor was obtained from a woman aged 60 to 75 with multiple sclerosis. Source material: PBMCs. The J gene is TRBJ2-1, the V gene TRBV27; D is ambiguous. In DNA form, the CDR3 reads TGTGCCAGCAGTTTATATTCCAAAAGCTCCTACAATGAGCAGTTCTTC. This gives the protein CASSLYSKSSYNEQFF.